This T cell receptor (beta chain) was identified in a study of blood T cell repertoires in COVID-19. On the study more broadly: Sources were T cells, B-cell-depleted T cells, or PBMCs; the material itself was cDNA or gDNA.

The CDR3 contains 14 residues. V lost 5 bases to trimming and J lost 2 bases, with 13 bases between them. Per the germline V gene, CDR1 is MNHEY and CDR2 is SVGAGI. Original methodology: How many nucleated cells were present was estimated from reference gene primer amplification. Profiling relied on immunoSEQ multiplex PCR, and the TCRdb table lists in-frame clones only, not all of them. V and J calls and clone size follow that table, whereas D and trimming were derived from the DNA. This repertoire shows 75,000 to 100,000 clones, 81% found once; its top ten account for approximately 4.5%. This receptor was taken from a man in his 60s with acute or convalescent COVID-19. The chain couples TRBV6-5 to TRBJ2-7, with D possibly TRBD2 on 6 matching bases. Specimen: peripheral blood. The CDR3 sequence is CASSPTSPPYEQYF. As DNA, the CDR3 is TGTGCCAGCAGTCCCACTAGCCCTCCCTACGAGCAGTACTTC.